This T cell receptor beta chain was retrieved from a study of blood T cell repertoires in COVID-19. The wider study: Some COVID-19 samples were acute and others convalescent; all came from the United States, Italy and Spain. T cells, B-cell-depleted T cells, or PBMCs supplied cDNA or gDNA.

Germline values: CDR1 SGHAT, CDR2 FQNNGV. CDR3 size: 15 residues. Worth noting for this clone: At one of its ends the junction is not consistent with the germline gene, which may arise from a read error.

Original data processing: Amplifying reference gene primers gave estimates of nucleated cell counts. The assay was immunoSEQ multiplex PCR, and TCRdb's table has in-frame clones only and misses some. V, J and clone size are taken as reported in that table, and D and trimming were inferred from the DNA itself. The table has about 69,000 clones, 60% to 80% seen once. The sample consisted of peripheral blood. The genes are TRBV11-2 and TRBJ1-2; maybe TRBD1 (6 bases). This TCR derives from a man aged 55 to 69 with acute or convalescent COVID-19. In DNA, the CDR3 is TGTGCCCGCAGGGCGGGGGGGCGCGTGGGCTATGGCTACACCTTC. Protein sequence: CARRAGGRVGYGYTF.